This T cell receptor beta chain was identified during a study of blood T cell repertoires in COVID-19. TCRdb's copy holds only in-frame clones and misses some; the assay was immunoSEQ multiplex PCR. The sample has roughly 100,000 clones, 88% seen once. Germline CDR1 is MDHEN and CDR2 is SYDVKM. V lost 1 base and J 2 bases, leaving 8 bases between the germline ends. The CDR3 length is 15 residues. The chain employs TRBV28 and TRBJ1-4, with D maybe TRBD1 (5 bases). Sequenced sample: peripheral blood. The receptor's source is an elderly woman with active COVID-19. CDR3 nucleotide sequence: TGTGCCAGCAGTTTATTACAGGAGACTAATGAAAAACTGTTTTTT. Its translation is CASSLLQETNEKLFF.